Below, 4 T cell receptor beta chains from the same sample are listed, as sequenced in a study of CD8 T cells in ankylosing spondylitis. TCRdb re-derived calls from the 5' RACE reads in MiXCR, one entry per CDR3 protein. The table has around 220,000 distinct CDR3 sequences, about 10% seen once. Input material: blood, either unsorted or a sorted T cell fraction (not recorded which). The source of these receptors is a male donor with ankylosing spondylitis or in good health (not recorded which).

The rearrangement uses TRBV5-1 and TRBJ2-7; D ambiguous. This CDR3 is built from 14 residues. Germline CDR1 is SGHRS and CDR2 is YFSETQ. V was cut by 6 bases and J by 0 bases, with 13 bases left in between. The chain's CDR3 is CASTYLPASYEQYF. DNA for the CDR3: TGCGCCAGCACCTATCTTCCAGCCTCCTACGAGCAGTACTTC.

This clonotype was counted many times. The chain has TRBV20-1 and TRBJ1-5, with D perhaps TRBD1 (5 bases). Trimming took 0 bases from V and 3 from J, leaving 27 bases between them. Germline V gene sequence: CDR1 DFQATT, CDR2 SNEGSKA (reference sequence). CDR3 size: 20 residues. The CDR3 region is CSARDSFFPGAGNFNQPQHF. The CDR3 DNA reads TGCAGTGCTAGAGATTCGTTTTTCCCCGGGGCAGGGAATTTCAATCAGCCCCAGCATTTT.

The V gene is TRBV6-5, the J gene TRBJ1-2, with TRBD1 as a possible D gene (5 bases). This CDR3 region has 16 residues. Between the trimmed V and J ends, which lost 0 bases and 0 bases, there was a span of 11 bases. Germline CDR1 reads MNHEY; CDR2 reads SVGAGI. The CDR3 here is CASSYSGQNPNYGYTF. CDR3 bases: TGTGCCAGCAGTTACTCGGGGCAGAACCCTAACTATGGCTACACCTTC.

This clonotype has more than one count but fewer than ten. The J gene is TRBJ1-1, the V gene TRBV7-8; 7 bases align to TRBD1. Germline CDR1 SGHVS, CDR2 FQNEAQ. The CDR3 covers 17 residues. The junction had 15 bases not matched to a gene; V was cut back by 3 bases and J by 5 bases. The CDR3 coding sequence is TGTGCCAGCAGCTTTAGTCGGCCATACAGGGGAGAGACTGAAGCTTTCTTT. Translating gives CASSFSRPYRGETEAFF.